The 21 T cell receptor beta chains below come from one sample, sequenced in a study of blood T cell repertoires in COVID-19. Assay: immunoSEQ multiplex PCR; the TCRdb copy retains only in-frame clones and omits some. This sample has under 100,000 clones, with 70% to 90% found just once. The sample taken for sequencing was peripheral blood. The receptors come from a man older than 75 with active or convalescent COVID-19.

CDR3 in amino acids: CASSNHMNTEAFF. As DNA, the CDR3 is TGTGCCAGCAGTAACCACATGAACACTGAAGCTTTCTTT. The V call is TRBV2, the J call TRBJ1-1; D uncertain. The CDR3 is made up of 13 amino acids. Trimming removed 5 bases at V and 0 bases at J, with 7 bases between. From germline, CDR1 is SNHLY and CDR2 FYNNEI.

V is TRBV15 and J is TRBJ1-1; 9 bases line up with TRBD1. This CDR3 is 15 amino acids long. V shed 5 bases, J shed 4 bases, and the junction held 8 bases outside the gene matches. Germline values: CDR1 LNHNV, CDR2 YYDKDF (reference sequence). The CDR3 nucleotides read TGTGCCACCAGCTACCGCCGGGACAGGGCCACTGAAGCTTTCTTT. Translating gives CATSYRRDRATEAFF.

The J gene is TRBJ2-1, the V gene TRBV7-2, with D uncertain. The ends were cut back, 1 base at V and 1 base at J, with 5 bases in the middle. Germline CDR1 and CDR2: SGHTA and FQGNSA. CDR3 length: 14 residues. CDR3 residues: CASSLGGSYNEQFF. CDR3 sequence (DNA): TGTGCCAGCAGCTTAGGCGGTTCCTACAATGAGCAGTTCTTC. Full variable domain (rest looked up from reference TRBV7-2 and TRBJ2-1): GAGVSQSPSNKVTEKGKDVELRCDPISGHTALYWYRQSLGQGLEFLIYFQGNSAPDKSGLPSDRFSAERTGGSVSTLTIQRTQQEDSAVYLCASSLGGSYNEQFFGPGTRLTVL.

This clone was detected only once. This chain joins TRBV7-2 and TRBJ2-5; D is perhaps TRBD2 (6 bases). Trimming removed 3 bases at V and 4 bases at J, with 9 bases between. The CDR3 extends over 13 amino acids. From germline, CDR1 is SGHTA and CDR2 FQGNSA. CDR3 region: CASSFGLLETQYF. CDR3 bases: TGTGCCAGCAGCTTCGGACTATTAGAGACCCAGTACTTC.

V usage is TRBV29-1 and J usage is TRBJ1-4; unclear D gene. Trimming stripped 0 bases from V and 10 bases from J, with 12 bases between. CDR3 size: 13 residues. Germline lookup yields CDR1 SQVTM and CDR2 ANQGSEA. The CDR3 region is CSVEDQTTGKLFF. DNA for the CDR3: TGCAGCGTTGAAGATCAGACGACTGGAAAACTGTTTTTT.

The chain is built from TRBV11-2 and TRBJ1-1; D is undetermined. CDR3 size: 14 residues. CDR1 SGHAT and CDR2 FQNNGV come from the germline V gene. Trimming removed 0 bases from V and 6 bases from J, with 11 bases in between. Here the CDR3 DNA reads TGTGCCAGCAGCTTAGACCCGGGAATATCTGAAGCTTTCTTT. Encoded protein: CASSLDPGISEAFF.

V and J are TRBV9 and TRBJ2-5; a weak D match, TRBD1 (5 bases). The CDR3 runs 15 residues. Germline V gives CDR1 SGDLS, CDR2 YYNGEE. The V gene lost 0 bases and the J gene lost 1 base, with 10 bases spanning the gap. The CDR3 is CASSVEGWIQETQYF. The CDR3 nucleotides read TGTGCCAGCAGCGTAGAGGGGTGGATCCAAGAGACCCAGTACTTC.

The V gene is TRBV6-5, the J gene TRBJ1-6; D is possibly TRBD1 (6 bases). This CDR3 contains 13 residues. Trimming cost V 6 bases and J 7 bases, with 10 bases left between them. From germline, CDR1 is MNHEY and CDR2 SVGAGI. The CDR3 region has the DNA TGTGCCAGCAGACGACAGGAGAATTCACCCCTCCACTTT. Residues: CASRRQENSPLHF.

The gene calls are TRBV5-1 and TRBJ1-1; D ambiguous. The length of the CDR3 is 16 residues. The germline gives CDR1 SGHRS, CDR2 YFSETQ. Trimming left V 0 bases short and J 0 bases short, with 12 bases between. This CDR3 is CASSLESPGVNTEAFF. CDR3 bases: TGCGCCAGCAGCTTGGAGTCACCGGGAGTGAACACTGAAGCTTTCTTT.

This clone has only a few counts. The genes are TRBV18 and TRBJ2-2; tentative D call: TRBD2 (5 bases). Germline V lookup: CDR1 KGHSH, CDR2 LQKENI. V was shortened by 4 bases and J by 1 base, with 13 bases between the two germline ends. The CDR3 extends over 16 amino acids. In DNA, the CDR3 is TGTGCCAGCTCACTTCAGTCCGGAGGGAACACCGGGGAGCTGTTTTTT. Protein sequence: CASSLQSGGNTGELFF.

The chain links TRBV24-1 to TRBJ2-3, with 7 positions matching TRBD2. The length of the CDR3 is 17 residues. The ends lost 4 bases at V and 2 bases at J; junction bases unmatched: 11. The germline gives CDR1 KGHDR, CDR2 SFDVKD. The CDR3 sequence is CATSDPPGGGDTDTQYF. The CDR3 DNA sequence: TGTGCCACCAGTGACCCCCCGGGGGGAGGGGACACAGATACGCAGTATTTT.

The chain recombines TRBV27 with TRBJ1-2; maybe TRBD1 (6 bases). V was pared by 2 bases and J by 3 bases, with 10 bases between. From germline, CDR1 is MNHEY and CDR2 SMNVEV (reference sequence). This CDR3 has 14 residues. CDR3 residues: CASSLRGGDYGYTF. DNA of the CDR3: TGTGCCAGCAGTTTACGGGGGGGCGACTATGGCTACACCTTC.

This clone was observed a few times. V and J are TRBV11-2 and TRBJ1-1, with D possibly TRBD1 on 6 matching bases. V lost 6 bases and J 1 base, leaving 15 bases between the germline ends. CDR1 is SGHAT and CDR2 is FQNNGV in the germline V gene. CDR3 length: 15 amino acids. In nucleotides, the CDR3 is TGTGCCAGCAGTAATTGGGCAGGGGAGAACACTGAAGCTTTCTTT. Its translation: CASSNWAGENTEAFF.

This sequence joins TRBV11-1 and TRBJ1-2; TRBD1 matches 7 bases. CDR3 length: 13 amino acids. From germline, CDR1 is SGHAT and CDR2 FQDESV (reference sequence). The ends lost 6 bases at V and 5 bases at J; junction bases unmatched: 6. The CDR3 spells CASSLTGEYGYTF. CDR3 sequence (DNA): TGTGCCAGCAGTTTAACAGGGGAGTATGGCTACACCTTC.

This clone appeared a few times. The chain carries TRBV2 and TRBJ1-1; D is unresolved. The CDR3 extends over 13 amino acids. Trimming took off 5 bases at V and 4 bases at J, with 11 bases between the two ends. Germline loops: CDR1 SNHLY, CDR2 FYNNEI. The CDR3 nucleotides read TGTGCCAGCAGTTTGCGTCAGGCCACTGAAGCTTTCTTT. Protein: CASSLRQATEAFF.

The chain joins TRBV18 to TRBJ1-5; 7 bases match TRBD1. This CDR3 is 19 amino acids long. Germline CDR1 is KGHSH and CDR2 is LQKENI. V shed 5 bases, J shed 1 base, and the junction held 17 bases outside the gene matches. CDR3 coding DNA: TGTGCCAGCTCAGTCTTGCCGGGACAGAGCTTTAGGAGCAATCAGCCCCAGCATTTT. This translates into CASSVLPGQSFRSNQPQHF.

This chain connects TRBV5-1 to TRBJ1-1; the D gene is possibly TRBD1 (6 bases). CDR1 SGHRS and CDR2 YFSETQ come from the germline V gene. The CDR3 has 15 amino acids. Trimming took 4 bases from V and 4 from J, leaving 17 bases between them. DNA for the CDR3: TGCGCCAGCAGCAGGAGAGCGGGGGCGAGCACTGAAGCTTTCTTT. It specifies CASSRRAGASTEAFF.

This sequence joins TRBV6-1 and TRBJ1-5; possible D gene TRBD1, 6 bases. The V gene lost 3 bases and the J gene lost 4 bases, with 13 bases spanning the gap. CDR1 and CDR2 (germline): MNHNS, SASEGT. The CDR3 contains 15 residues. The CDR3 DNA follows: TGTGCCAGCAGTGACCCAGGGGTTAGAAATCAGCCCCAGCATTTT. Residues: CASSDPGVRNQPQHF.

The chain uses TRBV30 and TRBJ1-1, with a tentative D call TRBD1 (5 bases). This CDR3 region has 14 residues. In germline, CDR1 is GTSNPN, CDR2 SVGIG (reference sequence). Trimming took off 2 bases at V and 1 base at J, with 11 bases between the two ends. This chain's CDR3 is CAWSPDTQNTEAFF. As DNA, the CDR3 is TGTGCCTGGAGTCCGGACACCCAGAACACTGAAGCTTTCTTT.

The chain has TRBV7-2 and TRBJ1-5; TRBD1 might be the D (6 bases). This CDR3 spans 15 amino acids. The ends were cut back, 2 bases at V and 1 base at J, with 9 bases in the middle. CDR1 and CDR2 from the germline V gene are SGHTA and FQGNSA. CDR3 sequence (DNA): TGTGCCAGCAGCTTACAACAGGGCAGCAATCAGCCCCAGCATTTT. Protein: CASSLQQGSNQPQHF.

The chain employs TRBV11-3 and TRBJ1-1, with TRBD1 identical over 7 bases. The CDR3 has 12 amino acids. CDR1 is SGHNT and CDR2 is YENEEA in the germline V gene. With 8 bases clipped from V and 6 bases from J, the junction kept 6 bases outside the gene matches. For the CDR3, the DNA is TGTGCCAGCGGTGTCGACAGGGCTGAAGCTTTCTTT. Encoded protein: CASGVDRAEAFF.